This T cell receptor (beta chain) was recorded in a study of T cells in Graves' hyperthyroidism and ophthalmopathy. Study at large: The initial diagnosis was the point when peripheral blood was collected, ahead of any treatment. Findings of the study overall: Ophthalmopathy cases were set apart from stable hyperthyroidism by a 13 V-J model. Blood also showed most of the thyroid clonotypes that were expanded above 0.001.

Notes on this clonotype: Its target is not known.

Source material for PBMCs was around 10 ml fresh peripheral blood. Amplification targeted TCR beta CDR3 regions from RNA transcripts. A first-round RT-PCR of the TCR CDR3 used the HTBI primer set. Using its own MiXCR run on the multiplex PCR reads, TCRdb lists one record per CDR3 protein. The data contain hundreds of thousands of distinct CDR3 sequences, roughly 13% of them singletons. V trimming: 3 bases; J trimming: 6 bases; junction bases outside the gene matches: 4. The germline V gene encodes CDR1 KGHDR and CDR2 SFDVKD. The CDR3 totals 15 residues. The receptor was isolated from a woman under 30 with Graves' hyperthyroidism. This chain links TRBV24-1 with TRBJ1-6, with TRBD1 matching 7 bases. The source material was blood. CDR3 in amino acids: CATSDAGQPNSPLHF. The DNA for the CDR3 is TGTGCCACCAGTGATGCGGGACAGCCTAATTCACCCCTCCACTTT.